The T cell receptor beta chain described here comes from a study of Graves' ophthalmopathy and Graves' hyperthyroidism. Across the whole study: Absence of ophthalmopathy within 18 months of follow-up defined stable hyperthyroidism.

This clonotype occurred many times. Its antigen is currently unknown. Amplification of the TCR beta CDR3 regions used RNA transcripts (as template). First-round RT-PCR with HTBI primers preceded a second-round multiplex PCR. Via MiXCR, TCRdb re-called the multiplex PCR reads, giving one row per CDR3 protein. The sample holds around 1.1 million distinct CDR3 sequences, about 36% seen once. Study outcomes and limitations: The model predicted ophthalmopathy progression with around 69% sensitivity and around 74% specificity.

The germline CDR1 and CDR2 sequences are SGHTS and YDEGEE. The CDR3 length is 13 residues. Trimming stripped 3 bases from V and 5 bases from J, with 12 bases between. Enrolled hyperthyroidism patients had a new diagnosis, a duration under 2 months, and an age of 18 to 65. Serum thyroxine and TRAb, along with clinical symptoms, thyroid ultrasound and orbital computed tomography, were what diagnosis relied on. Sequencing was done on a sample of peripheral blood or thyroid tissue (not recorded which). This receptor was identified in an adult man with Graves' hyperthyroidism. This sequence joins TRBV5-8 and TRBJ2-7; D call uncertain. The CDR3 DNA reads as TGTGCCAGCAGCTCCCGGCCTGGGAACGAGCAGTACTTC. Translation: CASSSRPGNEQYF. Drawing the rest from reference TRBV5-8 and TRBJ2-7, the complete variable domain is EAGVTQSPTHLIKTRGQQATLRCSPISGHTSVYWYQQALGLGLQFLLWYDEGEERNRGNFPPRFSGRQFPNYSSELNVNALELEDSALYLCASSSRPGNEQYFGPGTRLTVT.